The clone carrying this T cell receptor (beta chain) was counted a single time. The antigen remains unidentified. The same CDR3 is also encoded by other DNA sequences in this sample. The sample is drawn from a study of T cell responses to AZD1222 COVID-19 vaccine. Study-level background: Second-dose intervals near 4 or 12 weeks were combined. Regarding the study as a whole: Regions left unmutated in variants are reportedly the target of nearly half of spike-specific TCRs. Donors, mostly white British, included more females; clonal diversity was possibly underestimated.

Profiling relied on immunoSEQ multiplex PCR, and the TCRdb table lists in-frame clones only, not all of them. The sample consists of around 130,000 clones, around 87% of them appearing once. Germline CDR1 KGHDR, CDR2 SFDVKD. The CDR3 is 14 amino acids. Trimming at V came to 6 bases and at J to 1 base, leaving 3 bases not matched to a gene. This chain links TRBV24-1 with TRBJ2-3; 7 positions agree with TRBD2. This receptor was obtained from an adult in good health. Here the sequenced sample was peripheral blood, taken on day 0 of AZD1222 vaccination. The CDR3, as DNA: TGTGCCACCAGTCTGGCGGGGGGCACAGATACGCAGTATTTT. This codes for CATSLAGGTDTQYF.